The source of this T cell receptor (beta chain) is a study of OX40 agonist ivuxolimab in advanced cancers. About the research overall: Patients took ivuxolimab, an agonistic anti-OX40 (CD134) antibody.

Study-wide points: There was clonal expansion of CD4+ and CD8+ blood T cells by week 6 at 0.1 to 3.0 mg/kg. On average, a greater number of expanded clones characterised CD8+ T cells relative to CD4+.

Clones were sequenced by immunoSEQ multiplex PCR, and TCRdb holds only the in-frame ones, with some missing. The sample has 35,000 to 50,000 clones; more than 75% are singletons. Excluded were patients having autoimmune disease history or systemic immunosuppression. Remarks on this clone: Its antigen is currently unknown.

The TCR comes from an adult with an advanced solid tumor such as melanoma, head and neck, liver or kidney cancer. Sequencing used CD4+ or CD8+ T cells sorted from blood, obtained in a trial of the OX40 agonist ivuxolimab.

CDR3 sequence reads: CASSSGQVLYNEQFF. The CDR3 region has the DNA TGTGCCAGCAGCTCCGGACAGGTTCTCTACAATGAGCAGTTCTTC. The chain uses TRBV13 and TRBJ2-1; 7 bases line up with TRBD1. V trimming: 4 bases; J trimming: 3 bases; junction bases outside the gene matches: 6. The CDR3 has 15 amino acids. The germline V gene encodes CDR1 PRHDT and CDR2 FYEKMQ (reference sequence).